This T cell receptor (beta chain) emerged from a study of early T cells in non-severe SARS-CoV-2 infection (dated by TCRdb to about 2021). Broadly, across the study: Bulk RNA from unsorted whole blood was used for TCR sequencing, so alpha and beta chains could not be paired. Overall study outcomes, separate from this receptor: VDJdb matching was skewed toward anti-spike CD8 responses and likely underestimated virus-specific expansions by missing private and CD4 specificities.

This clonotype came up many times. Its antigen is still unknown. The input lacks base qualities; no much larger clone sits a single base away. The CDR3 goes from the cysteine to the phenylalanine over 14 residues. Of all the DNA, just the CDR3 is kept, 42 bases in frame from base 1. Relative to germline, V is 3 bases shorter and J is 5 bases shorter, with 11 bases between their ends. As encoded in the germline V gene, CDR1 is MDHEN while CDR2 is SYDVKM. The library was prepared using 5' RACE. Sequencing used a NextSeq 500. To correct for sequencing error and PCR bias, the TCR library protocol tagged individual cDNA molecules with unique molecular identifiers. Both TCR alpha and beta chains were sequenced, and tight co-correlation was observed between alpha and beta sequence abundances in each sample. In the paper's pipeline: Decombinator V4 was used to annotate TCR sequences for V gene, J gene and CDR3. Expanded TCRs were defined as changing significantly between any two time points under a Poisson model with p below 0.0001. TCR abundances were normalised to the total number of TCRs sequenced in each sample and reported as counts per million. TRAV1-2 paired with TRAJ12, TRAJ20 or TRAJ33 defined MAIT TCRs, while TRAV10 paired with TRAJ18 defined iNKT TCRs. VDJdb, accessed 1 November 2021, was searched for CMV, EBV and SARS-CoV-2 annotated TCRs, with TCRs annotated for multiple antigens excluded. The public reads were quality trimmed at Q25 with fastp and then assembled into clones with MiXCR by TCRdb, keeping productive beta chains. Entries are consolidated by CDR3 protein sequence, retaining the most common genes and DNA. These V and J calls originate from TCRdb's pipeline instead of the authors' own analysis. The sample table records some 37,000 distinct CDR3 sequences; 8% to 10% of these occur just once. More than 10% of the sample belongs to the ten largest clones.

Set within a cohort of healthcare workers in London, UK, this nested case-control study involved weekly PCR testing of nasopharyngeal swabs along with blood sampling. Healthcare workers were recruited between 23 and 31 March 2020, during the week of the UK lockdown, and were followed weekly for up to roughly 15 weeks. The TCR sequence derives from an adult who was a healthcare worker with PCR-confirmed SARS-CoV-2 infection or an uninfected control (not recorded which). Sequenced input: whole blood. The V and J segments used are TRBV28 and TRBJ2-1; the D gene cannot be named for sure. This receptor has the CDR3 CASSFLGLHNEQFF. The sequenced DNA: TGTGCCAGCAGTTTCCTGGGCTTGCACAATGAGCAGTTCTTC.